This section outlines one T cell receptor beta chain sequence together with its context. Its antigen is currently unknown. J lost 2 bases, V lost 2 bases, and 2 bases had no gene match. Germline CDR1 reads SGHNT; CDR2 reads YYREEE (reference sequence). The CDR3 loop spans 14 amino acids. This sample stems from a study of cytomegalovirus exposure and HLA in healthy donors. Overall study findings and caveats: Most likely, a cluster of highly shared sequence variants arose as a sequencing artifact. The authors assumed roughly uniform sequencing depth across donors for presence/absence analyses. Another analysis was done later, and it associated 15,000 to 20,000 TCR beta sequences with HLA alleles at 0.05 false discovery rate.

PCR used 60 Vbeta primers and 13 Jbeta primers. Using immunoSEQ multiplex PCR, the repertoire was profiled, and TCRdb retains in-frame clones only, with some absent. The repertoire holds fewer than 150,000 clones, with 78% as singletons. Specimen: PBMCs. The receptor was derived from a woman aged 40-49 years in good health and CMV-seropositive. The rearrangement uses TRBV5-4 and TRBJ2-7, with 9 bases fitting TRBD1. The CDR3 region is CASSFGDRAYEQYF. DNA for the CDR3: TGTGCCAGCAGCTTCGGGGACAGGGCCTACGAGCAGTACTTC.